This TCR beta chain originates from a study of CXCR3-negative and CXCR3-positive naive CD8 T cells (dated by TCRdb to between 2017 and 2020). With regard to the full study: In total, around 150 million TRB reads were obtained, or roughly 1.5 +/- 0.3 million reads per library. The diversity and physicochemical repertoire analyses included fewer than twelve donors pooled from two independent experiments. Naive subsets from 5 donors and memory cells from 3 donors were included in the TRBV-TRBJ cluster analysis.

In the germline V gene, CDR1 corresponds to SGHVS and CDR2 to FNYEAQ. From the cysteine through the phenylalanine, the CDR3 covers 15 amino acids. No DNA has been recorded. For each CD8+ T cell subset, flow sorting was done in triplicate, and 300,000 to 350,000 cells per subset went directly into RLT lysis buffer. Naive CD8+ T cells were defined stringently as CD45RO-CCR7+CD27+CD95- to exclude memory contaminants. Peripheral blood mononuclear cells were isolated from buffy coats by standard density gradient centrifugation. A FACSAria III was used to flow-sort naive CD8+ T cells into CXCR3-negative and CXCR3-positive populations. An RNeasy Mini Kit was used to extract total RNA from the sorted cells. The sequencing machine was a NextSeq 550. The Human TCR Profiling Kit (MiLaboratory) was used to prepare UMI-labeled 5' RACE TRB cDNA libraries. The full amount of extracted RNA was used for cDNA synthesis, and the full amount of resulting cDNA was used for PCR amplification. The libraries were made side by side, with each library going through the same number of PCR cycles. As for the original processing: About 53,000 +/- 10,000 unique UMI-labeled TRB cDNA molecules per library were extracted with MIGEC and MiXCR, with at least two reads per UMI required. Each library averaged 40,000 +/- 10,000 functional in-frame TRB CDR3 nucleotide clonotypes without stop codons. After downsampling to 5000 UMI-labeled TRB molecules per sample, diversity metrics such as normalized Shannon-Wiener and Chao1 were calculated in VDJtools. VDJtools was used to calculate clonotype-size-weighted physicochemical properties of the central five CDR3 residues, namely interaction energy, strength, volume and Kidera factor 4. TCRdb reprocessed the reads and assigns one entry to each CDR3 protein sequence, leaving out DNA. TCRdb's processing, not the study's, gives the V and J calls here. The sample has some 150,000 distinct CDR3 sequences on record. The ten top clones hold roughly 0.28% of the sample.

Regarding this clonotype: It lacks a known antigen.

Broader findings and caveats from the paper: Naive CXCR3-negative and CXCR3-positive cells from the same donor showed similar TRBV-TRBJ usage, whereas memory cells showed distinct patterns. Freshly isolated PBMCs were used for most assays because CXCR3 expression partially decreased after cryopreservation. Because surface CD5, which is linked to self-reactivity in mice, was comparable between the naive subsets, TCR interaction strength was also inferred from TRB CDR3 physicochemical properties. Comparably high repertoire diversity was found in both naive subsets, whereas much lower repertoire diversity was found in memory CD8+ T cells. TRB CDR3s from CXCR3-positive naive cells showed higher hydrophobicity (lower Kidera factor 4), lower energy, and higher strength and volume indices than CXCR3-negative naive cells.

The chain uses TRBV7-6 and TRBJ2-1; no DNA is available, so the TRBD2 call from TCRdb remains unchecked. Sequencing used naive CXCR3+ CD8+ T cells from blood. Explained via the paper, the cell subset or site label denotes: CD45RO-CCR7+CD27+CD95- naive CD8+ T cells expressing CXCR3 (TNR3+). The TCR comes from a human donor in good health. Some clones in this sample may be carry-over from other donors' samples. The CDR3 is CASSILSVSYNEQFF. When the CDR3 is completed using the reference TRBV7-6 and TRBJ2-1 genes on either side, the full variable domain is GAGVSQSPRYKVTKRGQDVALRCDPISGHVSLYWYRQALGQGPEFLTYFNYEAQQDKSGLPNDRFSAERPEGSISTLTIQRTEQRDSAMYRCASSILSVSYNEQFFGPGTRLTVL.